The present TCR beta chain was sequenced within a study of spatial heterogeneity in lung cancer. Germline CDR1 and CDR2: MNHNY and SVGAGI (reference sequence). This CDR3 comprises 12 residues. The V end was cut by 8 bases, the J end by 3 bases, with 10 bases between. Unique molecular identifiers, one per molecule, were present on every TCR cDNA molecule. TCRdb redid the calling of the 5' RACE reads with MiXCR, one entry per CDR3 protein. The sample has about 7,700 distinct CDR3 sequences, around 16% seen once. This clonotype was counted only a few times. The sample's time point: sample taken at primary tumor resection. Unsorted samples of tumor, nontumor lung or frozen PBMC had their whole RNA sequenced.

The source was normal lung tissue next to the tumor, collected at surgery. This rearrangement joins TRBV6-6 to TRBJ1-1; D is uncertain. This TCR derives from a male donor with early-stage non-small cell lung cancer. The CDR3 is CASDRSDTEAFF. The DNA for the CDR3 is TGTGCCAGCGACCGGAGTGACACTGAAGCTTTCTTT.